A single sample gave rise to the 20 T cell receptor beta chains below, sequenced in a study of shared clonotypes between healthy human individuals (dated by TCRdb to 2018 to 2020). Library method: the immunoSEQ multiplex PCR assay. TCRdb mirrors the immuneACCESS table, restricted to in-frame sequences. Some clones are absent from its copies; in checked studies, under half trace to an unresolved V gene, and the reason for the others is unknown. This sample gives 1,400,000 or so clones in total; 98% of them show up just once. 0.36% of the sample comes from the top ten. Sample: naive CD4+ T cells sorted from blood. What the cell subset or site label conveys for this sample: CD45RA+ positively selected. These receptors were taken from a man aged 25 to 40 in good health.

The chain uses TRBV7-2 and TRBJ1-2; possible D gene TRBD1, 5 bases. V lost 1 base, J lost 3 bases, and 6 bases lay in between. The CDR3 contains 13 residues. The germline CDR1 and CDR2 sequences are SGHTA and FQGNSA. The chain's CDR3 is CASSLGGDYGYTF. The CDR3 DNA is TGTGCCAGCAGCTTAGGGGGGGACTATGGCTACACCTTC.

The chain employs TRBV7-9 and TRBJ2-7; D not resolved. V was pared by 5 bases and J by 2 bases, with 10 bases between. CDR1 is SEHNR, CDR2 FQNEAQ, per germline (reference sequence). The CDR3 runs 13 residues. CDR3 nucleotides: TGTGCCAGCAGCAACCCCCGGGCCTACGAGCAGTACTTC. It translates to CASSNPRAYEQYF.

V is TRBV28 and J is TRBJ1-5; D gene unclear. V lost 5 bases and J lost 2, with 13 bases in between. This CDR3 region has 15 residues. Germline CDR1 and CDR2: MDHEN and SYDVKM. In DNA form, the CDR3 reads TGTGCCAGCAGTCGGCCGACTCTGGGCAATCAGCCCCAGCATTTT. Protein: CASSRPTLGNQPQHF.

The J gene is TRBJ2-7, the V gene TRBV5-1, with TRBD1 identical over 7 bases. Germline assignment: CDR1 SGHRS and CDR2 YFSETQ. Trimming took 5 bases from V and 3 from J; bases not matched to a gene: 8. The CDR3 is 14 amino acids. The CDR3 sequence is CASRAGTENYEQYF. The CDR3 DNA sequence: TGCGCCAGCAGGGCCGGGACAGAGAACTACGAGCAGTACTTC.

The chain uses TRBV11-2 and TRBJ2-1; TRBD2 is a possible D gene (6 bases). The CDR3 length is 15 residues. Germline V gene data show CDR1 as SGHAT and CDR2 as FQNNGV. Trimming took 5 bases from V and 2 from J, leaving 13 bases between them. The CDR3, as DNA: TGTGCCAGCAGCCCGGGGGTCCCCACCTACAATGAGCAGTTCTTC. This codes for CASSPGVPTYNEQFF.

The CDR3 loop is CASSLLGLAGSSYEQYF. Here the CDR3 DNA reads TGTGCCAGCAGTTTATTAGGACTAGCGGGCAGCTCCTACGAGCAGTACTTC. This rearrangement joins TRBV28 to TRBJ2-7, with 11 bases lining up with TRBD2. The CDR3 has 17 residues. CDR1 is MDHEN and CDR2 is SYDVKM in the germline V gene. V gave up 1 base and J gave up 0 bases; unmatched junction bases: 5.

With respect to this clone: This same CDR3 is encoded by further DNA sequences in the sample. The rearrangement joins TRBV18 to TRBJ2-1; 8 bases are a match to TRBD2. V lost 3 bases, J lost 8 bases, and 3 bases stayed unmatched. The CDR3 spans 13 residues. CDR1 is KGHSH and CDR2 is LQKENI in the germline V gene. CDR3 bases: TGTGCCAGCTCACCCCCCGGGGGGGATGAGCAGTTCTTC. This gives the protein CASSPPGGDEQFF.

The genes are TRBV9 and TRBJ2-3; D is unclear. Germline CDR1 and CDR2: SGDLS and YYNGEE. Trimming shortened V by 2 bases and J by 6 bases, and 13 bases separated the two germline ends. The CDR3 extends over 14 amino acids. CDR3 amino acids: CASSVGVAIDTQYF. As DNA, the CDR3 is TGTGCCAGCAGCGTTGGGGTGGCCATCGATACGCAGTATTTT. Supplemented by reference TRBV9 and TRBJ2-3, the full variable domain reads DSGVTQTPKHLITATGQRVTLRCSPRSGDLSVYWYQQSLDQGLQFLIQYYNGEERAKGNILERFSAQQFPDLHSELNLSSLELGDSALYFCASSVGVAIDTQYFGPGTRLTVL.

The chain has TRBV19 and TRBJ1-2; no definite D call. Germline lookup yields CDR1 LNHDA and CDR2 SQIVND (reference sequence). The ends were cut back, 6 bases at V and 0 bases at J, with 8 bases in the middle. CDR3 length: 13 amino acids. The CDR3 DNA reads as TGTGCCAGTAGCTCAGCCTCTAACTATGGCTACACCTTC. Its protein product is CASSSASNYGYTF. The full variable domain, its missing parts supplied by reference TRBV19 and TRBJ1-2, is DGGITQSPKYLFRKEGQNVTLSCEQNLNHDAMYWYRQDPGQGLRLIYYSQIVNDFQKGDIAEGYSVSREKKESFPLTVTSAQKNPTAFYLCASSSASNYGYTFGSGTRLTVV.

As regards this clone: Additional DNA sequences in this sample encode the identical CDR3. This chain joins TRBV29-1 and TRBJ2-3; D gene unclear. V lost 3 bases to trimming and J lost 0 bases, with 7 bases between them. CDR3 length: 13 amino acids. CDR1 is SQVTM, CDR2 ANQGSEA, per germline. Here the CDR3 reads CSVDRGSTDTQYF. The CDR3 DNA reads as TGCAGCGTTGATCGCGGAAGCACAGATACGCAGTATTTT.

This chain links TRBV6-1 with TRBJ2-3, with 10 bases that match TRBD2. The CDR3 totals 18 residues. CDR1 and CDR2 from the germline V gene are MNHNS and SASEGT. J was trimmed by 3 bases and V by 3 bases; bases with no gene match: 12. CDR3 sequence (DNA): TGTGCCAGCAGTGATAGAGCTAGCGGGAGTTTAGGGACAGATACGCAGTATTTT. This codes for CASSDRASGSLGTDTQYF.

The chain employs TRBV6-1 and TRBJ2-5; 10 nucleotides align to TRBD2. V lost 6 bases and J lost 5; bases outside the gene matches: 9. The germline V gene has CDR1 MNHNS and CDR2 SASEGT. The CDR3 has 15 amino acids. The CDR3 sequence is CASRGEREGWETQYF. DNA for the CDR3: TGTGCCAGCAGGGGGGAGCGGGAGGGTTGGGAGACCCAGTACTTC.

V and J are TRBV5-4 and TRBJ2-1; 12 bases line up with TRBD2. In germline, CDR1 is SGHNT, CDR2 YYREEE (reference sequence). J was trimmed by 7 bases and V by 1 base; bases with no gene match: 6. This CDR3 region has 16 residues. The CDR3 loop is CASSLRLAGVRNEQFF. CDR3 nucleotides: TGTGCCAGCAGCTTGCGACTAGCGGGAGTTAGAAATGAGCAGTTCTTC. Based on the CDR3 plus reference TRBV5-4 and TRBJ2-1, the full variable domain is ETGVTQSPTHLIKTRGQQVTLRCSSQSGHNTVSWYQQALGQGPQFIFQYYREEENGRGNFPPRFSGLQFPNYSSELNVNALELDDSALYLCASSLRLAGVRNEQFFGPGTRLTVL.

The gene calls are TRBV9 and TRBJ1-2, with D possibly being TRBD1 (5 bases). CDR3 length equals 14 residues. Germline values: CDR1 SGDLS, CDR2 YYNGEE. V was cut by 0 bases and J by 3 bases, with 9 bases left in between. CDR3 residues: CASSVVGVDYGYTF. CDR3 coding DNA: TGTGCCAGCAGCGTAGTAGGGGTGGACTATGGCTACACCTTC.

The V gene is TRBV5-4, the J gene TRBJ1-4, with 9 bases lining up with TRBD1. The CDR3 length is 17 residues. In germline, CDR1 is SGHNT, CDR2 YYREEE (reference sequence). The ends lost 4 bases at V and 6 bases at J; junction bases unmatched: 13. The CDR3 DNA reads as TGTGCCAGCAGCGGCCGGCGACAGGGGGGACGCGATGAAAAACTGTTTTTT. Its protein product is CASSGRRQGGRDEKLFF.

The rearrangement links TRBV11-2 to TRBJ2-7; 11 bases are shared with TRBD2. Germline lookup yields CDR1 SGHAT and CDR2 FQNNGV. The V gene end was trimmed by 1 base and the J gene end by 3 bases; junction bases not matched to a gene: 11. The CDR3 has 18 residues. As DNA, the CDR3 is TGTGCCAGCAGCTTAGCGGGACTAGCGGTTTTTCCAAACTACGAGCAGTACTTC. It is translated as CASSLAGLAVFPNYEQYF. Variable domain in full (rest from reference TRBV11-2 and TRBJ2-7): EAGVAQSPRYKIIEKRQSVAFWCNPISGHATLYWYQQILGQGPKLLIQFQNNGVVDDSQLPKDRFSAERLKGVDSTLKIQPAKLEDSAVYLCASSLAGLAVFPNYEQYFGPGTRLTVT.

This chain links TRBV12-5 with TRBJ1-5, with 12 nucleotides matching TRBD1. This CDR3 contains 22 residues. V lost 6 bases and J lost 3; bases outside the gene matches: 24. Looked up from germline, CDR1 is LGHNT and CDR2 is FRNRAP. The CDR3 bases are TGTGCTAGTGGCACACTAACCATTACCCCCACCGGGACAGGGGGCCCCAATCAGCCCCAGCATTTT. Residues: CASGTLTITPTGTGGPNQPQHF.

This rearrangement joins TRBV7-8 to TRBJ2-7, with 8 positions matching TRBD2. In germline, CDR1 is SGHVS, CDR2 FQNEAQ. V was clipped by 5 bases and J by 3 bases; unmatched bases: 3. The CDR3 is made up of 13 amino acids. The CDR3 coding sequence is TGTGCCAGCAGCATCGGGACTAGCTACGAGCAGTACTTC. The encoded protein is CASSIGTSYEQYF.

J is TRBJ2-1 and V is TRBV7-2; TRBD2 agrees at 7 bases. There are 13 residues in the CDR3. After removal of 1 base from V and 9 bases from J, the junction contained 3 bases not matched to a gene. Germline values: CDR1 SGHTA, CDR2 FQGNSA. CDR3 bases: TGTGCCAGCAGCTTAGGACTAGCTGCTGAGCAGTTCTTC. This sequence encodes CASSLGLAAEQFF.

CDR3 protein: CASELGQGPKQFF. The DNA for the CDR3 is TGTGCCTCGGAGTTGGGCCAGGGACCTAAGCAGTTCTTC. This chain joins TRBV28 and TRBJ2-1; D possibly matches TRBD1 or TRBD2 (5 bases each). There are 13 residues in the CDR3. Trimming took 11 bases from V and 11 from J, leaving 22 bases between them. CDR1 is MDHEN, CDR2 SYDVKM, per germline.